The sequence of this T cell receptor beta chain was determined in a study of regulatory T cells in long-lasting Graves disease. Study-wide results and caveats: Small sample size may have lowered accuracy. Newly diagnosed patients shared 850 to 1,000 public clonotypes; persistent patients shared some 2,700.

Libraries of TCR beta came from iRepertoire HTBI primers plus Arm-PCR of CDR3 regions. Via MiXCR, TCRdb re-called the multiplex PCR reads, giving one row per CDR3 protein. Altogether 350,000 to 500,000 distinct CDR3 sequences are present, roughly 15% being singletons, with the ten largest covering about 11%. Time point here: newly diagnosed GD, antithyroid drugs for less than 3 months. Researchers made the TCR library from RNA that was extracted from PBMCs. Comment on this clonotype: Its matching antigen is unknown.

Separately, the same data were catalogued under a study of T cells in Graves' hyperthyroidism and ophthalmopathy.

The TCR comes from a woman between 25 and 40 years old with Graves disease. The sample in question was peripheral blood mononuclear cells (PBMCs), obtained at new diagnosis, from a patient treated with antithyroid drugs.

In nucleotides, the CDR3 is TGTGCCACCACCCCCCCGGGGAGCGCCTACGAGCAGTACTTC. It codes for CATTPPGSAYEQYF. The chain couples TRBV10-3 to TRBJ2-7, with a tentative D call TRBD2 (5 bases). V lost 10 bases, J lost 2 bases, and 18 bases lay in between. Germline V gene data show CDR1 as ENHRY and CDR2 as SYGVKD. The length of the CDR3 is 14 residues.